The 27 T cell receptor beta chains in this list originate from one sample, sequenced in a study of identical twins (dated by TCRdb to the mid-2010s). Library generation was performed with 5' RACE. Data came from an Illumina HiSeq 2000. The public reads were reprocessed in TCRdb via fastp at Q25 and MiXCR, keeping in-frame beta chains. Identical CDR3 proteins give one entry, which carries the most common genes and DNA. This sample has some 790,000 distinct CDR3 sequences in its table, and roughly 20% of those were observed once. The ten biggest clones cover around 14% of the sample. Another study also made use of these data, one on T cells expressing NK-cell markers.

Material: PBMCs. Receptors originate from a woman aged 18-35 years in good health.

The chain joins TRBV30 to TRBJ2-7, with a weak D call TRBD2 (6 bases). Looked up from germline, CDR1 is GTSNPN and CDR2 is SVGIG (reference sequence). The CDR3 consists of 12 residues. V lost 4 bases and J 7 bases, leaving 14 bases between the germline ends. The DNA of the CDR3 is TGTGCCTGGAACGGGGGATCGGGGGAGCAGTACTTC. It is translated as CAWNGGSGEQYF.

This clonotype was recorded at least ten times. The genes are TRBV6-1 and TRBJ2-3; 9 positions agree with TRBD2. This CDR3 comprises 15 residues. Germline V CDR1 and CDR2: MNHNS, SASEGT. The CDR3 protein is CAAAGGPLSTDTQYF. CDR3 nucleotides: TGTGCAGCAGCGGGGGGCCCACTTTCCACAGATACGCAGTATTTT.

J is TRBJ2-7 and V is TRBV5-1; D is unresolved. The germline V gene encodes CDR1 SGHRS and CDR2 YFSETQ. The CDR3 covers 14 residues. Trimming took off 0 bases at V and 6 bases at J, with 13 bases between the two ends. The CDR3 region has the DNA TGCGCCAGCAGCTTGGGTCGGGCCATAGGCGAGCAGTACTTC. It encodes CASSLGRAIGEQYF.

The chain joins TRBV29-1 to TRBJ1-2; 7 bases agree with TRBD1. The CDR3 covers 14 residues. The V segment lost 6 bases and the J segment 1 base; nucleotides outside the gene matches: 8. Germline CDR1 reads SQVTM; CDR2 reads ANQGSEA. DNA of the CDR3: TGCAGCGTACCGGACAGGACGATTAACTATGGCTACACCTTC. Protein: CSVPDRTINYGYTF.

This clonotype came up a few times. The chain employs TRBV9 and TRBJ2-3; 8 bases are a match to TRBD1. This CDR3 region has 20 residues. The ends lost 4 bases at V and 6 bases at J; junction bases unmatched: 25. CDR1 is SGDLS and CDR2 is YYNGEE in the germline V gene. In nucleotides, the CDR3 is TGTGCCAGCAGCTTTCCAACAGGGGGTCCCCTCCCGACGCCACCTGATACGCAGTATTTT. The encoded protein is CASSFPTGGPLPTPPDTQYF.

This clonotype was picked up a small number of times. The J gene is TRBJ2-5, the V gene TRBV29-1, with D possibly called TRBD1 or TRBD2 (6 bases each). Germline V CDR1 and CDR2: SQVTM, ANQGSEA. The CDR3 has 12 amino acids. Trimming removed 5 bases from V and 5 bases from J, with 12 bases in between. The CDR3 DNA sequence: TGCAGCGTTTACGGGGGCGCGGAGACCCAGTACTTC. This gives the protein CSVYGGAETQYF.

The rearrangement uses TRBV20-1 and TRBJ2-5; D is possibly TRBD1 (7 bases). Germline CDR1 is DFQATT and CDR2 is SNEGSKA (reference sequence). The CDR3 runs 15 residues. V lost 6 bases to trimming and J lost 5 bases, with 22 bases between them. Written as DNA, the CDR3 is TGCAGTGCACGCCTCGGGGGACAGTGGGGGGAGACCCAGTACTTC. Translation gives CSARLGGQWGETQYF.

The rearrangement uses TRBV12-3 or TRBV12-4 and TRBJ2-5; 7 nucleotides align to TRBD2. The CDR3 contains 14 residues. Losses at the gene ends were 7 bases for V and 5 bases for J; bases not matched to a gene: 10. CDR3 DNA: TGTGCCAGCACCCCTTATCAGGGAGGGGAGACCCAGTACTTC. Translating it yields CASTPYQGGETQYF.

The rearrangement joins TRBV13 to TRBJ2-1; no firm D call. This CDR3 region has 14 residues. Germline V lookup: CDR1 PRHDT, CDR2 FYEKMQ (reference sequence). V lost 7 bases, J lost 8 bases, and 18 bases lay in between. CDR3 residues: CASKGLGWGHEQFF. The CDR3 DNA follows: TGTGCCAGCAAAGGTCTAGGCTGGGGTCATGAGCAGTTCTTC.

V and J are TRBV27 and TRBJ1-6; no definite D call. The CDR3 length is 14 residues. Germline V lookup: CDR1 MNHEY, CDR2 SMNVEV (reference sequence). V lost 1 base to trimming and J lost 8 bases, with 9 bases between them. This CDR3 is CASSLFPFDSPLHF. The CDR3 DNA follows: TGTGCCAGCAGTTTATTCCCCTTCGATTCACCCCTCCACTTT.

A few counts support this clonotype. The rearrangement links TRBV15 to TRBJ2-1; 8 nucleotides match TRBD2. V dropped 0 bases and J dropped 12; count of bases not matched to a gene: 1. CDR3 length equals 12 residues. The V gene's germline CDR1 is LNHNV and CDR2 YYDKDF (reference sequence). CDR3 in DNA: TGTGCCACCAGCAGAGACGGACTAGCGCAGTTCTTC. It is translated as CATSRDGLAQFF.

The chain recombines TRBV25-1 with TRBJ2-7, with TRBD2 as a possible D gene (7 bases). This CDR3 comprises 13 residues. In germline, CDR1 is MGHDK, CDR2 SYGVNS. V was cut by 5 bases and J by 6 bases, with 14 bases left in between. This CDR3 is CASSPQGGGEQYF. In nucleotides, the CDR3 is TGTGCCAGCAGTCCCCAGGGAGGGGGCGAGCAGTACTTC.

This clonotype was detected many times. This rearrangement joins TRBV7-2 to TRBJ2-7; 7 bases agree with TRBD2. This CDR3 contains 14 residues. V gave up 6 bases and J gave up 0 bases; unmatched junction bases: 5. The germline V gene has CDR1 SGHTA and CDR2 FQGNSA. CDR3: CASSRDYSSYEQYF. The DNA of the CDR3 is TGTGCCAGCAGTAGGGACTATTCCTCCTACGAGCAGTACTTC.

This rearrangement joins TRBV12-3 or TRBV12-4 to TRBJ2-5; a weak D match, TRBD1 (6 bases). Trimming took 6 bases from V and 4 from J, leaving 9 bases between them. CDR3 length equals 12 residues. The chain's CDR3 is CASSRQAETQYF. In DNA form, the CDR3 reads TGTGCCAGCAGCCGACAGGCAGAGACCCAGTACTTC.

The chain employs TRBV4-3 and TRBJ2-6; D gene ambiguous. The CDR3 is made up of 17 amino acids. Germline values: CDR1 LGHNA, CDR2 YSLEER. Trimming took off 4 bases at V and 2 bases at J, with 15 bases between the two ends. DNA of the CDR3: TGCGCCAGCAGCCCATCCGAGGTGGTGGCTGGGGCCAACGTCCTGACTTTC. Translated, it gives CASSPSEVVAGANVLTF.

This clonotype was seen a handful of times. The rearrangement links TRBV11-1 to TRBJ2-6; TRBD1 is a possible D gene (5 bases). Germline V lookup: CDR1 SGHAT, CDR2 FQDESV (reference sequence). Trimming took off 0 bases at V and 5 bases at J, with 17 bases between the two ends. The CDR3 runs 18 residues. In DNA form, the CDR3 reads TGTGCCAGCAGCTTAGCGGCCAGGGCCTCTCTGAGGGCCAACGTCCTGACTTTC. It is translated as CASSLAARASLRANVLTF.

V is TRBV5-1 and J is TRBJ2-3; possible D gene TRBD2, 6 bases. The CDR3 loop spans 15 amino acids. V lost 4 bases to trimming and J lost 8 bases, with 20 bases between them. Germline CDR1 is SGHRS and CDR2 is YFSETQ. CDR3 in amino acids: CASSPSGDFSRTQYF. CDR3 DNA: TGCGCCAGCAGCCCTTCGGGGGATTTCAGTCGTACGCAGTATTTT.

V gene TRBV29-1 combines with J gene TRBJ2-7, with D unresolved. This CDR3 is built from 14 residues. The germline V gene encodes CDR1 SQVTM and CDR2 ANQGSEA. The ends were cut back, 0 bases at V and 1 base at J, with 10 bases in the middle. DNA of the CDR3: TGCAGCGTTGAAGATCAAGTCACTTCCTACGAGCAGTACTTC. Its protein is CSVEDQVTSYEQYF.

This rearrangement joins TRBV10-3 to TRBJ2-1; D tentatively reads TRBD1 or TRBD2 (5 bases each). The CDR3 contains 15 residues. The V and J ends lost 10 bases and 2 bases respectively, with 18 bases between them. CDR1 is ENHRY and CDR2 is SYGVKD in the germline V gene. The CDR3 nucleotides are TGTGCCAGCATCTCCGGGACCAGTACCTACAATGAGCAGTTCTTC. Translated, it gives CASISGTSTYNEQFF.

The chain employs TRBV10-2 and TRBJ1-2; maybe TRBD1 (5 bases). There are 12 residues in the CDR3. Trimming cost V 7 bases and J 4 bases, with 10 bases left between them. The germline CDR1 and CDR2 sequences are WSHSY and SAAADI. This CDR3 is CASTFDSYGYTF. The CDR3 DNA is TGCGCCAGCACCTTCGACAGCTATGGCTACACCTTC.

This clonotype was found a few times. It is unclear where the CDR3 begins or ends on the DNA, so no DNA is shown, and the CDR3 is as TCRdb lists it. The chain is built from TRBV7-2 and TRBJ2-2; the table's D call of TRBD2 was not tested on the DNA. Germline assignment: CDR1 SGHTA and CDR2 FQGNSA. From its first to its last residue, the CDR3 has 15 amino acids. The CDR3 region is CASSLTSGRPGSCFF.

The chain combines TRBV29-1 with TRBJ2-3; 13 nucleotides align to TRBD2. Trimming removed 7 bases from V and 4 bases from J; junction bases left unmatched: 2. Germline V CDR1 and CDR2: SQVTM, ANQGSEA. CDR3 size: 13 residues. Here the CDR3 DNA reads TGCAGCGCAGGGACTAGCGGGGCAGATACGCAGTATTTT. It specifies CSAGTSGADTQYF.

This chain joins TRBV5-1 and TRBJ2-2; 8 bases agree with TRBD2. Germline CDR1 reads SGHRS; CDR2 reads YFSETQ. V was pared by 4 bases and J by 6 bases, with 11 bases of the junction left unmatched. The CDR3 runs to 16 residues. The CDR3 here is CASSLSTGGDPGELFF. Written as DNA, the CDR3 is TGCGCCAGCAGCCTCTCCACGGGAGGGGATCCCGGGGAGCTGTTTTTT.

The chain has TRBV12-3 or TRBV12-4 and TRBJ2-2; TRBD2 matches 7 bases. J lost 5 bases, V lost 4 bases, and 10 bases had no gene match. The CDR3 totals 16 residues. The DNA for the CDR3 is TGTGCCAGCAGTTATCCCCCGGGGGGAGGAACCGGGGAGCTGTTTTTT. Its protein product is CASSYPPGGGTGELFF.

Only a few counts were recorded for this clonotype. The chain uses TRBV7-9 and TRBJ1-1; perhaps TRBD1 as D (6 bases). The germline V gene has CDR1 SEHNR and CDR2 FQNEAQ (reference sequence). Deletions cut 5 bases from V and 6 bases from J, with 10 bases between. CDR3 length equals 12 residues. CDR3 sequence: CASSQGGAEAFF. In DNA form, the CDR3 reads TGTGCCAGCAGCCAAGGGGGAGCTGAAGCTTTCTTT.

J is TRBJ2-6 and V is TRBV12-3 or TRBV12-4; D is perhaps TRBD1 or TRBD2 (5 bases each). This CDR3 is 16 amino acids long. The germline V and J ends were trimmed by 7 bases and 2 bases, with 15 bases remaining between them. The CDR3 DNA reads as TGTGCCAGCATCTCTGGTGGGACGGCTGGGGCCAACGTCCTGACTTTC. This encodes CASISGGTAGANVLTF.

CDR3 in amino acids: CASSLDEVRGPYEQYF. Written as DNA, the CDR3 is TGTGCCAGCAGCTTAGACGAGGTACGGGGCCCCTACGAGCAGTACTTC. V and J are TRBV7-8 and TRBJ2-7; perhaps D is TRBD1 or TRBD2 (5 bases each). V lost 1 base and J 2 bases, leaving 15 bases between the germline ends. CDR3 length: 16 residues. Germline CDR1 and CDR2: SGHVS and FQNEAQ.